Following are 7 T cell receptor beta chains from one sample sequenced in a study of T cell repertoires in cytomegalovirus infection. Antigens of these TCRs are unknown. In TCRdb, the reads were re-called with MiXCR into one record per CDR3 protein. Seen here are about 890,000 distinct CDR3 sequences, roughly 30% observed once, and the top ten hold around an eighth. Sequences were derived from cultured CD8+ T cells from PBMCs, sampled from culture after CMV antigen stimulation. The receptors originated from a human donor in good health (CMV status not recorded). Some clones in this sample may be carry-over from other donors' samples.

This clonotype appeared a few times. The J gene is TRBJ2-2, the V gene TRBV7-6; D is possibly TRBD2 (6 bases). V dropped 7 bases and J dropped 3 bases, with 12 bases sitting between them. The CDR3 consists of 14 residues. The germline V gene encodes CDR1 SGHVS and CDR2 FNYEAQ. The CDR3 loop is CASIPGLYTGELFF. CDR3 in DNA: TGTGCCAGCATCCCGGGACTCTACACCGGGGAGCTGTTTTTT.

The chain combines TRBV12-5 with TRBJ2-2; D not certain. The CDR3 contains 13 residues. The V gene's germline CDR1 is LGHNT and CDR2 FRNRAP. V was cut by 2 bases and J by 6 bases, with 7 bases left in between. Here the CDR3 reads CASGLIESGELFF. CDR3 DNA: TGTGCTAGTGGTTTGATCGAGTCCGGGGAGCTGTTTTTT.

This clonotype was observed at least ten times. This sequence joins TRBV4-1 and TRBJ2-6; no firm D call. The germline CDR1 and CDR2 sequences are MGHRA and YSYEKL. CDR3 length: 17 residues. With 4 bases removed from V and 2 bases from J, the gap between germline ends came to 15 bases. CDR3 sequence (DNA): TGCGCCAGCAGCCCTCTTGGGGTTAAAGCTGGGGCCAACGTCCTGACTTTC. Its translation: CASSPLGVKAGANVLTF.

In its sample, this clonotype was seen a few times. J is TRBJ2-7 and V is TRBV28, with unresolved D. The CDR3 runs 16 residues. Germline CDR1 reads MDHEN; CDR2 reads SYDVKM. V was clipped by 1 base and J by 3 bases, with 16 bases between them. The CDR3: CASSLSPYRGGYEQYF. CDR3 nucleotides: TGTGCCAGCAGTTTATCCCCATACAGAGGCGGCTACGAGCAGTACTTC.

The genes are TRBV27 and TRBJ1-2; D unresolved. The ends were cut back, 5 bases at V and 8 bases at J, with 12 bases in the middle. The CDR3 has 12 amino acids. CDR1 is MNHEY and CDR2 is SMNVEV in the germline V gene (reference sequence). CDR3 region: CASSPTGVGYTF. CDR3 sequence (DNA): TGTGCCAGCAGTCCGACCGGAGTCGGCTACACCTTC.

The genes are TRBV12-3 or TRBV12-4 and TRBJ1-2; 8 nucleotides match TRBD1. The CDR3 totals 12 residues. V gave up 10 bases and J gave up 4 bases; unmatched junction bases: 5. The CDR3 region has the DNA TGTGCCACAGGGGGCGTTTCCTATGGCTACACCTTC. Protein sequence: CATGGVSYGYTF.

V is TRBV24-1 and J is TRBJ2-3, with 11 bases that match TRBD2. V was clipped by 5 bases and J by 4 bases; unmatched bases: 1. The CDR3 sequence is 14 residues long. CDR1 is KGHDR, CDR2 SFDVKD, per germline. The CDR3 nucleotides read TGTGCCACCAGTGGACTAGCGGGATCAGATACGCAGTATTTT. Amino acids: CATSGLAGSDTQYF.